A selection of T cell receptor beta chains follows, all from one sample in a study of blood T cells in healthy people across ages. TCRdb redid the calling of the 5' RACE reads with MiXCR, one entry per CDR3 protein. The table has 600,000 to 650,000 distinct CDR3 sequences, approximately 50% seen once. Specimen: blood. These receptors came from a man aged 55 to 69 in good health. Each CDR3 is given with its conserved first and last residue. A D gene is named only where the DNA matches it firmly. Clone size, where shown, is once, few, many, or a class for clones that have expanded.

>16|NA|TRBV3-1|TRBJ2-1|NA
TGTGCCAGCAGCCAAGCCGGGGTAGGGCCCTTGGATGAGCAGTTCTTC
CASSQAGVGPLDEQFF
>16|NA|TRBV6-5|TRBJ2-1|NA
TGTGCCAGCAGTTACTCGGCCGGGGCCTCCAGGGATGAGCAGTTCTTC
CASSYSAGASRDEQFF
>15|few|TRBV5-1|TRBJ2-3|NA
TGCGCCAGCAGCGCTTCGGGACACAGCACAGATACGCAGTATTTT
CASSASGHSTDTQYF
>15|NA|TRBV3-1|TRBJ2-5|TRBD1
TGTGCCAACAGCTCCGGACAGGGGCCCACAGAGACCCAGTACTTC
CANSSGQGPTETQYF
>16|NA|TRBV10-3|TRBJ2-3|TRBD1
TGTGCCATCAGTGAGAGGAGACAGGGGGCGGAGGATACGCAGTATTTT
CAISERRQGAEDTQYF
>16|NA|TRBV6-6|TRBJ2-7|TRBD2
TGTGCCAGCAGCCAGGGGACTAGCGGCCAATCCTACGAGCAGTACTTC
CASSQGTSGQSYEQYF
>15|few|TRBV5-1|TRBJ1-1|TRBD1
TGCGCCAGCAGCCGGACAGGGTTGGCAAGCACTGAAGCTTTCTTT
CASSRTGLASTEAFF
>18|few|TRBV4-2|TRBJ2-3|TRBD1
TGTGCCAGCAGCCAGCAGGCCCGGGACAGGGGGCTGGCTGATACGCAGTATTTT
CASSQQARDRGLADTQYF
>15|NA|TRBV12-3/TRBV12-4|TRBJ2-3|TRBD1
TGTGCCAGCACAGACAGGGGCTTGGGCGCAGATACGCAGTATTTT
CASTDRGLGADTQYF
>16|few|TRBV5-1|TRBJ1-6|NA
TGCGCCAGCAGCCTCGGCGACAGGCTCGGGAATTCACCCCTCCACTTT
CASSLGDRLGNSPLHF
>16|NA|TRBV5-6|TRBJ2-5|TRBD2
TGTGCCAGCAGCTTGGCGGGACTAGAGTACCAAGAGACCCAGTACTTC
CASSLAGLEYQETQYF
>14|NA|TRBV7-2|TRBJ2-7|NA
TGTGCCAGCAGCAAAGGACAAGCGAGACACGAGCAGTACTTC
CASSKGQARHEQYF
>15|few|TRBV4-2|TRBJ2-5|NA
TGTGCCAGCAGCCGCGGAGGAGGGGAGCAAGAGACCCAGTACTTC
CASSRGGGEQETQYF
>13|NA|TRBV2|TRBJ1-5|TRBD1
TGTGCCAGCACCCCGGGACAGGGTCAGCCCCAGCATTTT
CASTPGQGQPQHF
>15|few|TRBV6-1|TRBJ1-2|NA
TGTGCCAGCGGGCCAGGTTCATGGGGACTATATGGCTACACCTTC
CASGPGSWGLYGYTF